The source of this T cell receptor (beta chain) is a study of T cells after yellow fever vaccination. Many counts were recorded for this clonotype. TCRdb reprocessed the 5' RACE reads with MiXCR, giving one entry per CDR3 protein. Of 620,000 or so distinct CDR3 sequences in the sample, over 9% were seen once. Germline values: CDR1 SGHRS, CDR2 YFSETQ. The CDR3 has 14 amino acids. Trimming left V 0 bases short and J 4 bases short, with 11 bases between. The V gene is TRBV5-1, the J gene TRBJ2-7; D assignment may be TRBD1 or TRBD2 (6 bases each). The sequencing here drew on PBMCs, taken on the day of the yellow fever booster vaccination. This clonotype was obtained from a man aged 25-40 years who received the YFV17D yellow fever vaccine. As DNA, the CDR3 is TGCGCCAGCAGCTTGGTCCGGGGGCCTTACGAGCAGTACTTC. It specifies CASSLVRGPYEQYF.